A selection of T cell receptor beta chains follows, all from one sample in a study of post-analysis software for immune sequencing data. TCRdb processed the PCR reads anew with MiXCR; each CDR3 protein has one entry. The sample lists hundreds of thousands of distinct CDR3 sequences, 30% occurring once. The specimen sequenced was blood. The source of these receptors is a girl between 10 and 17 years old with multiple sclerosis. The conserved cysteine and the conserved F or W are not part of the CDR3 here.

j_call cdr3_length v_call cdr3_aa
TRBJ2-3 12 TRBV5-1 AGSIGTFTDTQY
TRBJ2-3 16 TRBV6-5 ASSYRGGPQGFTDTQY
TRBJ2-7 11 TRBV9 ASGAGLKETRY
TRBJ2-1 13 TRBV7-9 ASSLESGTLNEQF
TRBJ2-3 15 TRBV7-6 ASSLGRRAAQFDTQY
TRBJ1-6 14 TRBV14 ASSQLRQGRGSPLH
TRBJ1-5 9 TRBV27 AAGKGQPQH
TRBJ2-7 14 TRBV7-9 ASSSSSGRVSYEQY
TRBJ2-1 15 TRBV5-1 ASSLAKLAGGMDEQF
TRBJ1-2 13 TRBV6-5 ASSHSAGSGYGYT
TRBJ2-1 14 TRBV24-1 VTSDPGTGHDNEQF
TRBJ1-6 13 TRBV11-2 ASSPRGPHNSPLH
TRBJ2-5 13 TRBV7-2 ASSLSQGLQETQY
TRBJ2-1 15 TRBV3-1 ASSRRTDRGGNNEQF
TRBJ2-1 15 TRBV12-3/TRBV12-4 ASSRFGTSGRVNEQF
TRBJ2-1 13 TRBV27 ASMREVAFWGEQF
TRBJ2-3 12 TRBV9 ASSAAQTTDTQY
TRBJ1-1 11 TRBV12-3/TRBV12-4 ASSPLRQGEAF
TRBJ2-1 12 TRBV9 ASSVGTIHNEQF
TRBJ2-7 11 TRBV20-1 SARGAGAYEQY
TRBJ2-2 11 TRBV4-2 ASSQDLTGELF
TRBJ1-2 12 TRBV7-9 ASSLASPNYGYT
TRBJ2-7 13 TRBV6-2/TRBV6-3 ASSHGDRGFYEQY
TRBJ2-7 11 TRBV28 ASMDRSSYEQY
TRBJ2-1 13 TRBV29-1 SVEGGLSSYNEQF
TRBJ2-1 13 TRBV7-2 ASSFDIASYNEQF
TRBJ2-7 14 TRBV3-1 ASSQVPSGTFYEQY